This is a list of T cell receptor beta chains from one sample in a study of blood T cell repertoires in COVID-19. This table comes from immunoSEQ multiplex PCR, and its TCRdb copy is limited to in-frame clones, with some not included. The sample contains 110,000 to 150,000 clones, roughly 86% of which appear only once. The sample taken for sequencing was peripheral blood. The receptors here all came from an older man with acute or convalescent COVID-19. CDR3s include the opening cysteine and the closing phenylalanine or tryptophan. Each record gives: V gene, clone size, D gene, J gene, CDR3 protein, CDR3 DNA. A D gene is named only where the DNA matches it firmly. Size is omitted from some rows. Given values are once, few, many or a class for expanded clones.

TRBV5-1,.,.,TRBJ2-3,CASSSSGGANTDTQYF,TGCGCCAGCAGCTCCTCTGGGGGGGCCAACACAGATACGCAGTATTTT
TRBV7-6,.,.,TRBJ2-7,CASSLVTPTGTTTAYEQYF,TGTGCCAGCAGCTTAGTGACCCCGACGGGAACCACTACCGCCTACGAGCAGTACTTC
TRBV2,.,.,TRBJ1-5,CASSGWGGQPQHF,TGTGCCAGCAGTGGGTGGGGAGGGCAGCCCCAGCATTTT
TRBV18,.,TRBD1,TRBJ1-2,CASSPDRNNYGYTF,TGTGCCAGCTCTCCGGACAGGAACAACTATGGCTACACCTTC
TRBV5-1,.,.,TRBJ1-1,CASSLGLGAWDTEAFF,TGCGCCAGCAGCTTGGGTCTGGGGGCGTGGGACACTGAAGCTTTCTTT
TRBV9,.,.,TRBJ1-4,CASRRGGPAANEKLFF,TGTGCCAGCAGGAGAGGTGGCCCTGCGGCTAATGAAAAACTGTTTTTT
TRBV11-3,.,TRBD2,TRBJ2-1,CASSKGLDSNEQFF,TGTGCCAGCAGCAAGGGACTAGATTCAAATGAGCAGTTCTTC
TRBV9,.,TRBD1,TRBJ1-1,CASSPWTGGGVGRTEAFF,TGTGCCAGCAGCCCTTGGACAGGGGGCGGAGTAGGCAGAACTGAAGCTTTCTTT
TRBV7-9,few,TRBD1,TRBJ2-1,CASSQPDRGNEQFF,TGTGCCAGCAGCCAACCCGACAGGGGAAATGAGCAGTTCTTC
TRBV11-2,once,.,TRBJ1-1,CASSLVYRGAGTEAFF,TGTGCCAGCAGCTTAGTATATCGGGGGGCAGGGACTGAAGCTTTCTTT
TRBV18,.,.,TRBJ1-1,CASSPRGQSETEAFF,TGTGCCAGCTCACCTAGAGGACAGTCGGAAACTGAAGCTTTCTTT
TRBV15,once,TRBD1,TRBJ2-4,CATSETGTGAKNIQYF,TGTGCCACCAGCGAAACCGGGACAGGGGCCAAAAACATTCAGTACTTC
TRBV30,.,TRBD2,TRBJ2-3,CAWSMGTSASTDTQYF,TGTGCCTGGAGTATGGGGACTAGCGCGAGCACAGATACGCAGTATTTT
TRBV29-1,.,TRBD2,TRBJ2-7,CSVEDGRSDLGEQYF,TGCAGCGTTGAAGACGGGAGGTCTGATCTGGGGGAGCAGTACTTC
TRBV7-3,.,TRBD2,TRBJ2-7,CASSSSGSSYEQYF,TGTGCCAGCAGTTCCAGCGGGAGCTCCTACGAGCAGTACTTC
TRBV7-8,.,.,TRBJ2-1,CASSLNPRGTAYNEQFF,TGTGCCAGCAGCTTAAACCCCAGGGGTACTGCCTACAATGAGCAGTTCTTC
TRBV30,.,TRBD1,TRBJ1-1,CAWRAAGTGNTEAFF,TGTGCCTGGAGGGCGGCCGGGACAGGGAACACTGAAGCTTTCTTT
TRBV3-1/TRBV3-2,.,.,TRBJ1-2,CASSQAEGGNNVPYGYTF,TGTGCCAGCAGCCAAGCGGAGGGAGGGAATAACGTCCCCTATGGCTACACCTTC
TRBV14,.,.,TRBJ2-5,CASSPGWLPDGETQYF,TGTGCCAGCAGCCCCGGTTGGCTCCCAGACGGGGAGACCCAGTACTTC
TRBV7-9,.,TRBD1,TRBJ2-7,CASSPRDRGDAEQYF,TGTGCCAGCAGCCCCCGGGACAGGGGAGACGCCGAGCAGTACTTC
TRBV6-6,.,TRBD1,TRBJ2-4,CASSPTGGAKNIQYF,TGTGCCAGCAGCCCGACAGGGGGCGCCAAAAACATTCAGTACTTC
TRBV6-5,.,TRBD1,TRBJ1-6,CATRREGQVNSPLHF,TGTGCCACCCGTCGCGAGGGACAGGTGAATTCACCCCTCCACTTT
TRBV28,.,TRBD2,TRBJ2-2,CASSLSRRREGEELFF,TGTGCCAGCAGTTTATCCCGCCGTCGGGAGGGCGAGGAGCTGTTTTTT
TRBV24-1,once,TRBD1,TRBJ2-7,CATSGRQGTYEQYF,TGTGCCACCAGTGGACGACAGGGAACCTACGAGCAGTACTTC
TRBV5-6,.,TRBD1,TRBJ1-1,CASSRSGTGNTEAFF,TGTGCCAGCAGCCGTTCCGGGACAGGGAACACTGAAGCTTTCTTT
TRBV7-9,.,TRBD1,TRBJ2-5,CASSIGQDQETQYF,TGTGCCAGCAGCATCGGACAGGATCAAGAGACCCAGTACTTC
TRBV6-1,.,.,TRBJ1-6,CASSEAFRNSPLHF,TGTGCCAGCAGTGAAGCGTTTCGGAATTCACCCCTCCACTTT
TRBV29-1,.,TRBD1,TRBJ2-1,CSVRGQGANNEQFF,TGCAGCGTCCGAGGACAGGGTGCCAACAATGAGCAGTTCTTC
TRBV5-4,once,.,TRBJ2-7,CASSHGLDVGTYEQYF,TGTGCCAGCAGCCATGGACTTGACGTGGGGACCTACGAGCAGTACTTC
TRBV7-9,.,.,TRBJ2-7,CASSFPGYSYEQYF,TGTGCCAGCAGCTTTCCGGGTTACTCCTACGAGCAGTACTTC
TRBV29-1,once,TRBD1,TRBJ2-7,CSVRTGDYEQYF,TGCAGCGTTAGAACAGGGGACTACGAGCAGTACTTC
TRBV13,.,.,TRBJ1-2,CASSGSRDYTF,TGTGCCAGCAGCGGATCCAGGGACTACACCTTC
TRBV3-1/TRBV3-2,.,.,TRBJ2-5,CASSHQGVRGGQETQYF,TGTGCCAGCAGCCACCAAGGTGTTAGAGGGGGCCAAGAGACCCAGTACTTC
TRBV30,few,TRBD1,TRBJ1-5,CAWSGQGNQPQHF,TGTGCCTGGAGTGGACAGGGGAATCAGCCCCAGCATTTT
TRBV6-6,.,TRBD2,TRBJ2-2,CASSTPRGGNTGELFF,TGTGCCAGCAGTACCCCGCGGGGGGGGAACACCGGGGAGCTGTTTTTT
TRBV10-3,.,TRBD1,TRBJ2-7,CATLENRGASYEQYF,TGTGCCACCTTGGAGAACAGGGGCGCGTCCTACGAGCAGTACTTC
TRBV5-4,.,TRBD1,TRBJ2-7,CASSPDQGVGEQYF,TGTGCCAGCAGCCCGGACCAGGGGGTAGGCGAGCAGTACTTC
TRBV18,.,.,TRBJ1-1,CASSIGRAGDTEAFF,TGTGCCAGCTCGATAGGGAGGGCGGGAGACACTGAAGCTTTCTTT
TRBV19,.,TRBD1,TRBJ2-1,CATGTGIFNEQFF,TGTGCCACCGGGACAGGCATATTCAATGAGCAGTTCTTC
TRBV5-1,.,TRBD1,TRBJ1-1,CASSLDDRATEAFF,TGCGCCAGCAGCTTGGATGACAGGGCCACTGAAGCTTTCTTT
TRBV18,.,.,TRBJ1-3,CASSHDEGRNTIYF,TGTGCCAGCTCACACGACGAGGGAAGAAACACCATATATTTT
TRBV4-2,.,TRBD1,TRBJ1-1,CASSPRTGRNTEAFF,TGTGCCAGCAGCCCGAGGACAGGGCGGAACACTGAAGCTTTCTTT
TRBV5-1,once,TRBD2,TRBJ2-5,CASSLGTGTSQETQYF,TGCGCCAGCAGCTTGGGGACCGGGACTAGCCAAGAGACCCAGTACTTC
TRBV19,.,.,TRBJ1-4,CASRTISQGEEKLFF,TGTGCCAGTAGGACTATCTCACAGGGAGAGGAAAAACTGTTTTTT
TRBV15,.,.,TRBJ1-3,CATRGGIAGNTIYF,TGTGCCACCAGGGGAGGGATCGCTGGAAACACCATATATTTT